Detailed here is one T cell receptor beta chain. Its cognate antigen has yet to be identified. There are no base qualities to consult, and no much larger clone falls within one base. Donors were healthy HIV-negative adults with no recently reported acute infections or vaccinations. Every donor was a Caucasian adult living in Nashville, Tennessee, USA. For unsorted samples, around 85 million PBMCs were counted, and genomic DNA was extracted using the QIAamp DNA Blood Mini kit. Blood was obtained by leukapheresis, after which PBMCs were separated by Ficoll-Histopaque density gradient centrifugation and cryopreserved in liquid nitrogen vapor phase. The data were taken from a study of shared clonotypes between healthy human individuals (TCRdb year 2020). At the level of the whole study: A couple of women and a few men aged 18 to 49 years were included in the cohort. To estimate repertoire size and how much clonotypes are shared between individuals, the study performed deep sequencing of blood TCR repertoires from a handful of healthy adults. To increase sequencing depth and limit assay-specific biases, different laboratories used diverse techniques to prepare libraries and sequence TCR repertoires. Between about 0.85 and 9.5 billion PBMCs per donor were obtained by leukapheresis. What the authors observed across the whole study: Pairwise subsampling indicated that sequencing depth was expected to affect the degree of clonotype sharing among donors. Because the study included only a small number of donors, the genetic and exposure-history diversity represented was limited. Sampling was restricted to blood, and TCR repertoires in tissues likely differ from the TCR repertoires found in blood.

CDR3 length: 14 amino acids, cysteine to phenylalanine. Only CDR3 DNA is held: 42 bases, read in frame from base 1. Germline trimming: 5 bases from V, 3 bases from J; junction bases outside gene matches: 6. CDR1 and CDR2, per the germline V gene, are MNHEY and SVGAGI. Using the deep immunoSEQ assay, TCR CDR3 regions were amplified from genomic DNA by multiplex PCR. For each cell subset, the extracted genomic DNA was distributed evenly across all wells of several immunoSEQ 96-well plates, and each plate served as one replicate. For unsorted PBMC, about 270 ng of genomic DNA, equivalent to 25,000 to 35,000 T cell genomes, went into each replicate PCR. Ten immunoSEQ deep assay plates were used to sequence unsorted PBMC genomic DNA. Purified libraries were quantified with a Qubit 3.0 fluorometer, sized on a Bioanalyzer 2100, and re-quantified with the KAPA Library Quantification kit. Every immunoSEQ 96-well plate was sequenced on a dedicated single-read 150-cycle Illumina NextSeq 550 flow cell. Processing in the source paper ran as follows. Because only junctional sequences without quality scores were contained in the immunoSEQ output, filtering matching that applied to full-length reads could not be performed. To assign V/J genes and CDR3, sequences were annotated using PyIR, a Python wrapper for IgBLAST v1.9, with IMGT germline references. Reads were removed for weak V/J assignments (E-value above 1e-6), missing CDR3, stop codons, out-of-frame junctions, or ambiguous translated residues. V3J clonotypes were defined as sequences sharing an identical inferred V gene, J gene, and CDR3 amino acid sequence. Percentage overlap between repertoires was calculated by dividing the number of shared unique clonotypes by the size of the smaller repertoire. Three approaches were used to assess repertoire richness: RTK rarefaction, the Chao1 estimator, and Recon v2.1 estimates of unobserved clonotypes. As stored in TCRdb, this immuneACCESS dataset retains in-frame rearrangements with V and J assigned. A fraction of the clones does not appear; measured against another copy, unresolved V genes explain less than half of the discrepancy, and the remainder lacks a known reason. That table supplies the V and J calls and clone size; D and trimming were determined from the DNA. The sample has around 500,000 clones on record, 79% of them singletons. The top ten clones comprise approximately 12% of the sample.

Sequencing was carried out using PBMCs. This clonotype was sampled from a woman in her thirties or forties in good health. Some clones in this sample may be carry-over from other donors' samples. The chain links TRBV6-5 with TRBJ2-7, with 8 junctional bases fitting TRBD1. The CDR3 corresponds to CASSHRQGSYEQYF. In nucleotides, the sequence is TGTGCCAGCAGTCATCGACAGGGGAGCTACGAGCAGTACTTC.